This T cell receptor beta chain was sequenced during a study of response to subunit inactivated influenza vaccine. Study-wide results and caveats: T cells newly recruited by each seasonal influenza vaccination are few, the authors suggested.

This clonotype was seen a few times. No antigen is known for it. The CDR3 has 15 residues. Germline V gene data show CDR1 as SGHVS and CDR2 as FQNEAQ. J lost 0 bases, V lost 7 bases, and 8 bases had no gene match. Each CDR3 protein is one row after TCRdb ran MiXCR on the RT-PCR reads. Of around 650,000 distinct CDR3 sequences listed, approximately 15% are singletons. Sequences were derived from PBMCs from blood, sampled approximately 13 days after vaccination. The sequence was collected from a man between 50 and 59 years old who received an inactivated influenza vaccine. V and J are TRBV7-8 and TRBJ1-1; 7 positions agree with TRBD1. CDR3 nucleotide sequence: TGTGCCAGCATCGGACAGGCCCCCATGAACACTGAAGCTTTCTTT. Translated: CASIGQAPMNTEAFF.